This record concerns one T cell receptor (beta chain) sequence. Its antigen is currently unknown. The method was immunoSEQ multiplex PCR; TCRdb's version includes in-frame clones alone and lacks a portion of them. The sample shows more than 95,000 clones, nearly 95% of them seen only once. This record comes from a study of siplizumab effects on memory and regulatory T cells. Overall study results and limits: Memory cells that were CD4+ and unstimulated gave rise to alloreactive sequences, which siplizumab significantly reduced. Proliferating Tregs in siplizumab cultures were never verified as suppressive. Sequences below about 10^-5 frequency were poorly captured, and few alloreactive clones mapped to unstimulated subsets.

The CDR3 is 15 amino acids. The V gene lost 0 bases and the J gene lost 2 bases, with 7 bases spanning the gap. Germline assignment: CDR1 ENHRY and CDR2 SYGVKD. Source material: Tregs sorted from blood. This clonotype was sampled from a human donor in good health. This rearrangement joins TRBV10-3 to TRBJ2-2, with TRBD2 as a possible D gene (6 bases). Here the CDR3 reads CAISESGGNTGELFF. CDR3 sequence (DNA): TGTGCCATCAGTGAGTCGGGGGGAAACACCGGGGAGCTGTTTTTT.